This is a list of T cell receptor beta chains from one sample in a study of T cell responses to AZD1222 COVID-19 vaccine. Measured with immunoSEQ multiplex PCR; TCRdb has only the in-frame clones, and not every one. This sample has 100,000 or so clones, with 80% to 90% found just once. The source was peripheral blood, collected on day 0 of AZD1222 vaccination. These receptors were collected from an adult in good health. Each CDR3 is given with its conserved first and last residue. The order of the fields is D gene, J gene, clone size, V gene, CDR3 DNA, CDR3 protein. A D gene is named only where the DNA matches it firmly. Part of the rows lack a size; the others show once, few, many or a class for expanded clones.

d_call: .
j_call: TRBJ2-7
clone_size: .
v_call: TRBV5-4
cdr3_nt: TGTGCCAGCAGCTCCGATCCCACGGGAGAGCAGTACTTC
cdr3_aa: CASSSDPTGEQYF

d_call: .
j_call: TRBJ2-2
clone_size: once
v_call: TRBV5-1
cdr3_nt: TGCGCCAGCAGCTTGGGGCAACTAGCGAACACCGGGGAGCTGTTTTTT
cdr3_aa: CASSLGQLANTGELFF

d_call: .
j_call: TRBJ2-2
clone_size: .
v_call: TRBV9
cdr3_nt: TGTGCCAGCAGCGGAATTATCACCGGGGAGCTGTTTTTT
cdr3_aa: CASSGIITGELFF

d_call: TRBD2
j_call: TRBJ2-4
clone_size: .
v_call: TRBV5-1
cdr3_nt: TGCGCCAGCAGGAGGGAGGGACTAAACAACATTCAGTACTTC
cdr3_aa: CASRREGLNNIQYF

d_call: TRBD1
j_call: TRBJ2-5
clone_size: few
v_call: TRBV7-2
cdr3_nt: TGTGCCAGCAGCTTAGAACAGGGGCAAGAGACCCAGTACTTC
cdr3_aa: CASSLEQGQETQYF

d_call: .
j_call: TRBJ1-1
clone_size: once
v_call: TRBV7-2
cdr3_nt: TGTGCCAGTTTTCCCCCCGGAAGGACTGAAGCTTTCTTT
cdr3_aa: CASFPPGRTEAFF

d_call: .
j_call: TRBJ2-5
clone_size: .
v_call: TRBV5-1
cdr3_nt: TGCGCCAGCAGCTTGGACCAGGGAAGAGAGACCCAGTACTTC
cdr3_aa: CASSLDQGRETQYF

d_call: .
j_call: TRBJ2-1
clone_size: .
v_call: TRBV19
cdr3_nt: TGTGCCAGTAGTATAATAGGAGTAGGGAACTCCTACAATGAGCAGTTCTTC
cdr3_aa: CASSIIGVGNSYNEQFF

d_call: TRBD1
j_call: TRBJ1-1
clone_size: .
v_call: TRBV19
cdr3_nt: TGTGCCAGTAGTACGACAGGGGGCCGAATGAACACTGAAGCTTTCTTT
cdr3_aa: CASSTTGGRMNTEAFF

d_call: .
j_call: TRBJ1-5
clone_size: once
v_call: TRBV6-2/TRBV6-3
cdr3_nt: TGTGCCAGCAGTTACTTGTCTTCTAATCAGCCCCAGCATTTT
cdr3_aa: CASSYLSSNQPQHF

d_call: .
j_call: TRBJ1-1
clone_size: once
v_call: TRBV2
cdr3_nt: TGTGCCAGCAGTGATAGGGGGGGCACTGAAGCTTTCTTT
cdr3_aa: CASSDRGGTEAFF

d_call: .
j_call: TRBJ1-2
clone_size: .
v_call: TRBV19
cdr3_nt: TGTGCCAGTAGGGTAAAAGGGAGTTATGGCTACACCTTC
cdr3_aa: CASRVKGSYGYTF

d_call: .
j_call: TRBJ1-2
clone_size: .
v_call: TRBV5-1
cdr3_nt: TGCGCCAGCAGCTGGGACGGAGCTAACTATGGCTACACCTTC
cdr3_aa: CASSWDGANYGYTF

d_call: .
j_call: TRBJ1-2
clone_size: .
v_call: TRBV7-3
cdr3_nt: TGTGCCAGCAGCCCCGGGGGGTCTGGGACACCCAACTATGGCTACACCTTC
cdr3_aa: CASSPGGSGTPNYGYTF

d_call: .
j_call: TRBJ2-7
clone_size: .
v_call: TRBV5-4
cdr3_nt: TGTGCCAGCAGCTTACGGCAAGGGAGCTCCTACGAGCAGTACTTC
cdr3_aa: CASSLRQGSSYEQYF

d_call: .
j_call: TRBJ1-2
clone_size: .
v_call: TRBV28
cdr3_nt: TGTGCCAGCAGTATAAATACAGGGCACTATGGCTACACCTTC
cdr3_aa: CASSINTGHYGYTF

d_call: .
j_call: TRBJ1-1
clone_size: .
v_call: TRBV7-2
cdr3_nt: TGTGCCAGCAGCCCTACAAGTCCGGAAGCTTTCTTT
cdr3_aa: CASSPTSPEAFF